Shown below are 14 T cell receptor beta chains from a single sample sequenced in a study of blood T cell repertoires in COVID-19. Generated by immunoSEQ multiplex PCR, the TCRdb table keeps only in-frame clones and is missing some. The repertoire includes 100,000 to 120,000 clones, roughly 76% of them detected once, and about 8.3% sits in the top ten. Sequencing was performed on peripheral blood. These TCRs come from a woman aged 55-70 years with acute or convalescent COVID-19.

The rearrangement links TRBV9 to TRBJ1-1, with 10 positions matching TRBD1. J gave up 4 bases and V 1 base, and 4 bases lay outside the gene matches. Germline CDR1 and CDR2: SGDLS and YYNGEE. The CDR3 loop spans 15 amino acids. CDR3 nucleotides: TGTGCCAGCAGCGTATTGACAGGGGGCTTCACTGAAGCTTTCTTT. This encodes CASSVLTGGFTEAFF.

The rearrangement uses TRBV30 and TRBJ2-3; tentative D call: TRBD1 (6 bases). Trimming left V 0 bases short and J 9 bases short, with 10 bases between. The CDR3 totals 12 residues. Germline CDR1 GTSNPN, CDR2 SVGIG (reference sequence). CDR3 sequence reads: CAWSVNRVTQYF. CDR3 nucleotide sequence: TGTGCCTGGAGTGTAAACAGGGTGACGCAGTATTTT.

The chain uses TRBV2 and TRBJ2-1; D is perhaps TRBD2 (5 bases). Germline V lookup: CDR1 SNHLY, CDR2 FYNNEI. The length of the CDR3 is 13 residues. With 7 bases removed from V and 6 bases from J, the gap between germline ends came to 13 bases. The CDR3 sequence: CASIKTEGNEQFF. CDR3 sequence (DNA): TGTGCCAGCATTAAAACAGAGGGCAATGAGCAGTTCTTC.

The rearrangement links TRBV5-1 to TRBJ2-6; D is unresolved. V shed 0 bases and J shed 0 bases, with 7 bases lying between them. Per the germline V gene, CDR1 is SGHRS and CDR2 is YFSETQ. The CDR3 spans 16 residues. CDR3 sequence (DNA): TGCGCCAGCAGCTTGGATCCCGGCTCTGGGGCCAACGTCCTGACTTTC. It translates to CASSLDPGSGANVLTF.

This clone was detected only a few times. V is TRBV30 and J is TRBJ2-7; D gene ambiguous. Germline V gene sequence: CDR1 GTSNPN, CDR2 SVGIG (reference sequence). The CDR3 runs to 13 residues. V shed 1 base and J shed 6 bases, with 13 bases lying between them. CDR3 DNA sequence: TGTGCCTGGAGTGATGGTAACTCTGGCGAGCAGTACTTC. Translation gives CAWSDGNSGEQYF.

CDR3 region: CASSLQGGTEAFF. DNA of the CDR3: TGTGCCAGCAGTTTGCAGGGGGGTACTGAAGCTTTCTTT. The chain employs TRBV12-3 or TRBV12-4 and TRBJ1-1; 7 bases fit TRBD1. This CDR3 spans 13 amino acids. The V segment lost 3 bases and the J segment 5 bases; nucleotides outside the gene matches: 3.

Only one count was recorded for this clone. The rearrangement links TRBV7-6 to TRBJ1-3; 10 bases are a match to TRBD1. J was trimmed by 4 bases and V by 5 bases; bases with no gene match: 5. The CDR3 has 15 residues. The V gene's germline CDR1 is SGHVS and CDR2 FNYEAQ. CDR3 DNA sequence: TGTGCCAGCAGCCAAGGGACAGGGGCAGGAAACACCATATATTTT. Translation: CASSQGTGAGNTIYF. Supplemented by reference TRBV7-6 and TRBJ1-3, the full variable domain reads GAGVSQSPRYKVTKRGQDVALRCDPISGHVSLYWYRQALGQGPEFLTYFNYEAQQDKSGLPNDRFSAERPEGSISTLTIQRTEQRDSAMYRCASSQGTGAGNTIYFGEGSWLTVV.

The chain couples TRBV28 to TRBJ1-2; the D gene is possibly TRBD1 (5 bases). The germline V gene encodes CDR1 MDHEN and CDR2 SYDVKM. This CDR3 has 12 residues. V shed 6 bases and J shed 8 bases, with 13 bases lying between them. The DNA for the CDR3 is TGTGCCAGCAGACCGGGGGGTGGCGGCTACACCTTC. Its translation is CASRPGGGGYTF.

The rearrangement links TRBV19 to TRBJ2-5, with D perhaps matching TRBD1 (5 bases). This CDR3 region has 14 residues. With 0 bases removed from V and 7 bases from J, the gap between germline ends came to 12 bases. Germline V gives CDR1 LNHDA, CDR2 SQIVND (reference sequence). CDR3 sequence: CASSIESSRGTQYF. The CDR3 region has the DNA TGTGCCAGTAGTATAGAGAGCTCTAGGGGGACCCAGTACTTC. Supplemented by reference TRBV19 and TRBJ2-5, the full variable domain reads DGGITQSPKYLFRKEGQNVTLSCEQNLNHDAMYWYRQDPGQGLRLIYYSQIVNDFQKGDIAEGYSVSREKKESFPLTVTSAQKNPTAFYLCASSIESSRGTQYFGPGTRLLVL.

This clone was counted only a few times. Written as DNA, the CDR3 is TGTGCCAGCAGCTTGGGACAGGATAGTGGCTACACCTTC. It codes for CASSLGQDSGYTF. The rearrangement joins TRBV5-6 to TRBJ1-2; a weak D match, TRBD1 (6 bases). The CDR3 has 13 residues. V gave up 0 bases and J gave up 7 bases, with 10 bases separating them. Germline values: CDR1 SGHDT, CDR2 YYEEEE.

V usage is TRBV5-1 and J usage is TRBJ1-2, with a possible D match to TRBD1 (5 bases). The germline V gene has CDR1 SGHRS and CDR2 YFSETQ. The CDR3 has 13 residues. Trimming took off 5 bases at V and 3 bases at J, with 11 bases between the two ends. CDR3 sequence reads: CASSQQGDYGYTF. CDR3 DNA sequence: TGCGCCAGCAGTCAGCAGGGTGACTATGGCTACACCTTC.

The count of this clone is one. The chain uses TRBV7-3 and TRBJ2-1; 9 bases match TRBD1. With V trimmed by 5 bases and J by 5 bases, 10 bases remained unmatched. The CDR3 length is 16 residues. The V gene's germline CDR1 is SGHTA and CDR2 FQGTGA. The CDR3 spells CASSETGGPLNNEQFF. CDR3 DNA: TGTGCCAGCAGCGAGACAGGGGGACCGCTCAACAATGAGCAGTTCTTC.

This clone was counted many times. In DNA, the CDR3 is TGTGCCAGCAGTTCCCACCAATCAGGGTCCACTTATGGCTACACCTTC. Translation: CASSSHQSGSTYGYTF. The V call is TRBV6-5, the J call TRBJ1-2; D is possibly TRBD1 (5 bases). The CDR3 runs 16 residues. The germline V gene has CDR1 MNHEY and CDR2 SVGAGI. V shed 4 bases and J shed 5 bases, with 20 bases lying between them.

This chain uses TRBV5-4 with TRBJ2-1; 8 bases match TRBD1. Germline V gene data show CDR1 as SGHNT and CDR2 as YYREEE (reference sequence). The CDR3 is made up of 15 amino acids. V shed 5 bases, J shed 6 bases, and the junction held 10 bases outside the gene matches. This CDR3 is CASSYQGARSNEQFF. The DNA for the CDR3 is TGTGCCAGCAGTTATCAGGGGGCGCGGAGCAATGAGCAGTTCTTC. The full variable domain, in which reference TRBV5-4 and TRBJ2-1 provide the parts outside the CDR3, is ETGVTQSPTHLIKTRGQQVTLRCSSQSGHNTVSWYQQALGQGPQFIFQYYREEENGRGNFPPRFSGLQFPNYSSELNVNALELDDSALYLCASSYQGARSNEQFFGPGTRLTVL.